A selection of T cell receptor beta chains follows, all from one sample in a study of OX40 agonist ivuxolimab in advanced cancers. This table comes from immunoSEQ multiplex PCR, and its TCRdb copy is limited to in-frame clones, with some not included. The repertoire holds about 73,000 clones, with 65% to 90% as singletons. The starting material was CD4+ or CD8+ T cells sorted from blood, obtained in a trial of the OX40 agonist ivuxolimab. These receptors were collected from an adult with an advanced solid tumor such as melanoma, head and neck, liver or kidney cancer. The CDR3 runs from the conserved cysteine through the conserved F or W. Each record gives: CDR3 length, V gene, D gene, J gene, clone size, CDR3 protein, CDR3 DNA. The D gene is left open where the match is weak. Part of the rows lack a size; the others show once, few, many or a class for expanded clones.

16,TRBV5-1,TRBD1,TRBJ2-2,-,CASSLWTGGFTGELFF,TGCGCCAGCAGCCTATGGACAGGGGGTTTCACCGGGGAGCTGTTTTTT
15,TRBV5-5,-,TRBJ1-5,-,CASSLLGNSNQPQHF,TGTGCCAGCAGCTTATTAGGAAATAGCAATCAGCCCCAGCATTTT
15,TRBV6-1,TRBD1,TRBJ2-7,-,CASSEAGTGRDEQYF,TGTGCCAGCAGTGAAGCTGGGACAGGGCGCGACGAGCAGTACTTC
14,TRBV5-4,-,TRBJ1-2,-,CASSQQGYNYGYTF,TGTGCCAGCAGCCAGCAGGGGTACAACTATGGCTACACCTTC
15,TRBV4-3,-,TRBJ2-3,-,CASSESPTSTDTQYF,TGCGCCAGCAGTGAGTCCCCGACTAGCACAGATACGCAGTATTTT
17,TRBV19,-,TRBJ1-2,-,CASSTPLGRGPLPGYTF,TGTGCCAGTAGTACCCCCCTCGGACGGGGTCCATTACCCGGCTACACCTTC
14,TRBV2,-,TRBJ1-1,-,CASRYGRLNTEAFF,TGTGCCAGCAGGTACGGACGGTTGAACACTGAAGCTTTCTTT
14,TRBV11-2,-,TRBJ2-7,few,CASSLRGPSYEQYF,TGTGCCAGCAGCTTACGCGGACCCTCCTACGAGCAGTACTTC
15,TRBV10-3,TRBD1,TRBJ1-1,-,CAIRDRGPENTEAFF,TGTGCCATCAGGGACAGGGGGCCGGAGAACACTGAAGCTTTCTTT
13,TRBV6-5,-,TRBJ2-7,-,CAIRDHRSYEQYF,TGTGCCATCCGGGACCACCGCTCCTACGAGCAGTACTTC
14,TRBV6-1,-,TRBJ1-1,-,CASRTALMNTEAFF,TGTGCCAGCAGGACAGCCCTAATGAACACTGAAGCTTTCTTT
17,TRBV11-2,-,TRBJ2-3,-,CASSLEFPGSFPDTQYF,TGTGCCAGCAGCTTAGAATTCCCAGGGTCGTTCCCAGATACGCAGTATTTT
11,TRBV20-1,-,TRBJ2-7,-,CSASGGGEQYF,TGCAGTGCCTCAGGCGGCGGCGAGCAGTACTTC
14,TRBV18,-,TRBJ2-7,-,CASSPTSGSYEQYF,TGTGCCAGCTCACCAACGAGCGGATCCTACGAGCAGTACTTC
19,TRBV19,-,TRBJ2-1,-,CASSIKGIGAHPNYNEQFF,TGTGCCAGTAGTATAAAAGGAATCGGTGCCCATCCAAACTACAATGAGCAGTTCTTC
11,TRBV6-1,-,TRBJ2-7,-,CASSDFYEQYF,TGTGCCAGCAGTGATTTCTACGAGCAGTACTTC
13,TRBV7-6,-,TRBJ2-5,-,CASSRRQQETQYF,TGTGCCAGCAGCCGTAGACAGCAAGAGACCCAGTACTTC
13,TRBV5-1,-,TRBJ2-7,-,CASSLEGKYEQYF,TGCGCCAGCAGCTTGGAGGGGAAATACGAGCAGTACTTC
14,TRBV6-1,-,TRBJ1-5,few,CASSDRTFNQPQHF,TGTGCCAGCAGTGACCGGACTTTTAATCAGCCCCAGCATTTT
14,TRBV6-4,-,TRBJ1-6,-,CASSIDSGYSPLHF,TGTGCCAGCAGCATCGACAGTGGGTATTCACCCCTCCACTTT
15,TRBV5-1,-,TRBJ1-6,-,CASSLDDPRNSPLHF,TGCGCCAGCAGCTTGGATGACCCCAGGAATTCACCCCTCCACTTT
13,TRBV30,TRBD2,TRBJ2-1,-,CASRSGGYNEQFF,TGTGCCTCACGTAGCGGGGGTTACAATGAGCAGTTCTTC
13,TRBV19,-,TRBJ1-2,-,CASSIVGGNGYTF,TGTGCCAGTAGTATAGTTGGGGGGAATGGCTACACCTTC
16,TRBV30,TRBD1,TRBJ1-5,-,CAWSGKTGVSNQPQHF,TGTGCCTGGAGTGGAAAGACAGGGGTCAGCAATCAGCCCCAGCATTTT
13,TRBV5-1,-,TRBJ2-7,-,CASSLAGGDEQYF,TGCGCCAGCAGCTTGGCTGGGGGCGACGAGCAGTACTTC
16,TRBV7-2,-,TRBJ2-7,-,CASSLNFGTASYEQYF,TGTGCCAGCAGCTTAAATTTTGGGACGGCATCCTACGAGCAGTACTTC
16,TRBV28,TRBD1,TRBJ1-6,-,CASSLPGTAYNSPLHF,TGTGCCAGCAGTTTGCCGGGGACAGCCTATAATTCACCCCTCCACTTT
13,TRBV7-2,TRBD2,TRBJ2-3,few,CASSSPGRDTQYF,TGTGCCAGCAGCTCCCCCGGGAGGGATACGCAGTATTTT
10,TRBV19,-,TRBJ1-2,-,CASSGGGYTF,TGTGCCAGTAGCGGGGGGGGCTACACCTTC
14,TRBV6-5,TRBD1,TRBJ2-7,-,CASSGRDRSHEQYF,TGTGCCAGCAGTGGCCGGGACAGGTCCCACGAGCAGTACTTC
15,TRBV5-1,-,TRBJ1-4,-,CASSLRDGRNEKLFF,TGCGCCAGCAGCTTGAGGGACGGAAGGAATGAAAAACTGTTTTTT
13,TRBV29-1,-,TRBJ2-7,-,CSVRTQGPYEQYF,TGCAGCGTTCGGACCCAAGGCCCCTACGAGCAGTACTTC
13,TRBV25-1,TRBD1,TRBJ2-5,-,CASRDRVVQTQYF,TGTGCCAGCAGGGACAGGGTTGTACAGACCCAGTACTTC
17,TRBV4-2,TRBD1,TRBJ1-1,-,CASSQVYKGARNTEAFF,TGTGCCAGCAGCCAAGTATACAAGGGGGCTCGGAACACTGAAGCTTTCTTT
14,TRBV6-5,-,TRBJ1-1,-,CASSEHSDPTGAFF,TGTGCCAGCAGTGAACACTCGGACCCAACCGGAGCTTTCTTT
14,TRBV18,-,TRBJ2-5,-,CASSLDGSQETQYF,TGTGCCAGCTCACTGGACGGTAGTCAAGAGACCCAGTACTTC
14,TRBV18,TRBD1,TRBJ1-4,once,CASSNEVQGEKLFF,TGTGCCAGCTCAAACGAAGTACAGGGGGAAAAACTGTTTTTT
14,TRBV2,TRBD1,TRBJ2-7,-,CASSRTGEPYEQYF,TGTGCCAGCAGTAGGACAGGGGAACCCTACGAGCAGTACTTC